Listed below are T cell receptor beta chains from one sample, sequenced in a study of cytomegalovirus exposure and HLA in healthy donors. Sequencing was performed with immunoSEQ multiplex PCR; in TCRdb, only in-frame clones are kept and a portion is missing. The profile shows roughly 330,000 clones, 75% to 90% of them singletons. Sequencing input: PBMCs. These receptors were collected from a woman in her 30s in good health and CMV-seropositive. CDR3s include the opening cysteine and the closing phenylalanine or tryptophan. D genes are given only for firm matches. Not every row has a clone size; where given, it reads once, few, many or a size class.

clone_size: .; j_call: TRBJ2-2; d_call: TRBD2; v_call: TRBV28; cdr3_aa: CASRTSGRANTGELFF; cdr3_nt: TGTGCCAGCAGAACTAGCGGGAGGGCGAACACCGGGGAGCTGTTTTTT
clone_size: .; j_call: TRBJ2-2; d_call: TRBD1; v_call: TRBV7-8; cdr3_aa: CASSQGQVANTGELFF; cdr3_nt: TGTGCCAGCAGCCAGGGACAGGTCGCGAACACCGGGGAGCTGTTTTTT
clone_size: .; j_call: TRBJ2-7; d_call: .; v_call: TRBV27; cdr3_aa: CASSPGSFGYEQYF; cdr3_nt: TGTGCCAGCAGTCCGGGATCATTTGGCTACGAGCAGTACTTC
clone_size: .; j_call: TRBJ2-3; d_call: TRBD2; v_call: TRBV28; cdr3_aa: CASSFWGRAGSTDTQYF; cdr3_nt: TGTGCCAGCAGTTTTTGGGGTCGAGCGGGAAGCACAGATACGCAGTATTTT
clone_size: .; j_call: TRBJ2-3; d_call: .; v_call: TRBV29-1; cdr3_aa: CSVEGTDTQYF; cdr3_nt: TGCAGCGTCGAGGGCACAGATACGCAGTATTTT
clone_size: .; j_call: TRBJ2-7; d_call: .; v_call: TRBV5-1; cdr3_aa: CASSLAGTYEQYF; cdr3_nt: TGCGCCAGCAGCTTGGCCGGTACCTACGAGCAGTACTTC
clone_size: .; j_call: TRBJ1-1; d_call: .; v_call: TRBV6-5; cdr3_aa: CASSYSAPANTEAFF; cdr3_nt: TGTGCCAGCAGTTACTCTGCCCCAGCGAACACTGAAGCTTTCTTT
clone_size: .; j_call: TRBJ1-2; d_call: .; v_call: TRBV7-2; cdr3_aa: CASSLGGRATYYGYTF; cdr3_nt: TGTGCCAGCAGCTTAGGAGGCAGGGCAACGTACTATGGCTACACCTTC
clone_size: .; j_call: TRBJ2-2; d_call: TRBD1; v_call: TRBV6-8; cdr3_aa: CASSFGQGAPIGELFF; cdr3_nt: TGTGCCAGCAGTTTCGGACAGGGGGCGCCGATCGGGGAGCTGTTTTTT
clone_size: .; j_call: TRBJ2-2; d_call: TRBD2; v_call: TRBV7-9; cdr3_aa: CATPPWVAGVTGELFF; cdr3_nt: TGTGCCACACCCCCCTGGGTAGCGGGAGTCACCGGGGAGCTGTTTTTT
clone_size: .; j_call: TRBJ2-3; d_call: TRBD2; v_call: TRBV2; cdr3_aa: CATRGLAGARKSTDTQYF; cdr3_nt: TGTGCCACAAGGGGACTAGCGGGGGCCAGAAAGAGCACAGATACGCAGTATTTT
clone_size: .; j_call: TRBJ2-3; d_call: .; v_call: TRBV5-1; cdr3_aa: CASSLNGLVKAYTDTQYF; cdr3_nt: TGCGCCAGCAGCTTGAATGGGTTAGTTAAAGCTTACACAGATACGCAGTATTTT
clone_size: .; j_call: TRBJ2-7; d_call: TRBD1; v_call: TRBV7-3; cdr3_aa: CASSSLSGTGPYEQYF; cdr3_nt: TGTGCCAGCAGCTCGTTATCTGGGACAGGGCCATACGAGCAGTACTTC
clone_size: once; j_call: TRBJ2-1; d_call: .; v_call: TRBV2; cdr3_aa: CASSWAREEQFF; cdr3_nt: TGTGCCAGCAGTTGGGCCAGGGAGGAGCAGTTCTTC
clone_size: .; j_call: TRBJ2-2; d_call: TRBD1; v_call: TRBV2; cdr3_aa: CASRTGITGELFF; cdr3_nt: TGTGCCAGCAGGACAGGGATCACCGGGGAGCTGTTTTTT
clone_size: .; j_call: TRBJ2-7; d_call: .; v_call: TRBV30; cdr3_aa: CAWIPKYGQGGSHEQYF; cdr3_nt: TGTGCCTGGATTCCCAAGTACGGGCAGGGTGGATCGCACGAGCAGTACTTC
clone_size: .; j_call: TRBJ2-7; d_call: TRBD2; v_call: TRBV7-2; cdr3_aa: CASSLGLAGATYEQYF; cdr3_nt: TGTGCCAGCAGCTTAGGACTAGCGGGGGCTACGTACGAGCAGTACTTC
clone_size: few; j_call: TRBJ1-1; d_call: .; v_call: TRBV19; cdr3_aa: CASSIGTERTEAFF; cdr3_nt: TGTGCCAGTAGTATAGGGACGGAACGCACTGAAGCTTTCTTT
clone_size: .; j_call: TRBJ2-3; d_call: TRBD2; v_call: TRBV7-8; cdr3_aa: CASSPRRGGNTDTQYF; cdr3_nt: TGTGCCAGCAGCCCCCGCCGCGGGGGGAACACAGATACGCAGTATTTT
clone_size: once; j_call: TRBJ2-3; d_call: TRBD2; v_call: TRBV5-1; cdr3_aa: CASSSGLAGFVHVTDTQYF; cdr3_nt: TGCGCCAGCAGCTCGGGACTAGCGGGGTTCGTCCACGTCACAGATACGCAGTATTTT
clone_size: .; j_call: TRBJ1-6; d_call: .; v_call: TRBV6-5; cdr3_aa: CASSYSRQSNSPLHF; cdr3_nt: TGTGCCAGCAGTTACTCGAGACAGTCTAATTCACCCCTCCACTTT
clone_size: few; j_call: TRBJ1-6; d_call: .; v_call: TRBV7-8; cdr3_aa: CASSFAGLSPLHF; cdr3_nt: TGTGCCAGCAGCTTTGCGGGCCTTTCACCCCTCCACTTT
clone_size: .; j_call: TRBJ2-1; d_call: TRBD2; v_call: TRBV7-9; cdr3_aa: CASSSPTSGGVTSYNEQFF; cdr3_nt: TGTGCCAGCAGCTCCCCAACTAGCGGGGGCGTTACTTCCTACAATGAGCAGTTCTTC
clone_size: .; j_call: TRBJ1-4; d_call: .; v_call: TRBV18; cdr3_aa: CASSGGINEKLFF; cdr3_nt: TGTGCCAGCTCAGGAGGGATTAATGAAAAACTGTTTTTT
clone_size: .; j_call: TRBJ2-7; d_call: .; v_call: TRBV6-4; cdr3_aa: CASSDAPGTAPYEQYF; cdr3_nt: TGTGCCAGCAGTGACGCACCCGGGACTGCTCCCTACGAGCAGTACTTC
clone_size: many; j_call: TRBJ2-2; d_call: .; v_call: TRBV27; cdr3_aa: CASSHVQGSGELFF; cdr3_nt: TGTGCCAGCAGTCACGTACAGGGATCCGGGGAGCTGTTTTTT
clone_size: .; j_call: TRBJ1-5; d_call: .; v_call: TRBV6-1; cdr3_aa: CASSESRMTQPQHF; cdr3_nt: TGTGCCAGCAGTGAATCCCGGATGACACAGCCCCAGCATTTT
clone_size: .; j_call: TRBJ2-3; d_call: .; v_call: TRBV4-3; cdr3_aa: CASSQFHRELSTDTQYF; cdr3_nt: TGCGCCAGCAGCCAATTCCACAGGGAACTTAGCACAGATACGCAGTATTTT
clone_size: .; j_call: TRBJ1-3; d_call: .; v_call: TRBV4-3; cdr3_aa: CASSDLLGIGNTIYF; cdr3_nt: TGCGCCAGCAGCGACCTATTAGGAATTGGAAACACCATATATTTT
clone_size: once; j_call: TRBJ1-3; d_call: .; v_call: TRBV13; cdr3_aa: CASSLGDSSGNTIYF; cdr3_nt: TGTGCCAGCAGCTTAGGAGACAGCTCTGGAAACACCATATATTTT
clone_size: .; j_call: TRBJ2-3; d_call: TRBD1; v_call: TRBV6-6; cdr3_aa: CASSYPSGQGGDTQYF; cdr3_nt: TGTGCCAGCAGTTACCCATCGGGACAGGGTGGAGATACGCAGTATTTT
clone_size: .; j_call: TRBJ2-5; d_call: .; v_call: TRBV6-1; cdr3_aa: CASSDWGGKETQYF; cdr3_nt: TGTGCCAGCAGTGATTGGGGGGGCAAAGAGACCCAGTACTTC
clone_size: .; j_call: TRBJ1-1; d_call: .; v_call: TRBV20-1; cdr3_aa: CSARVQTEAFF; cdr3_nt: TGCAGTGCTAGAGTGCAGACTGAAGCTTTCTTT
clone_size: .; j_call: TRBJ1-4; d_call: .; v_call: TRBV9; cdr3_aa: CASSPRPGPNVKLFF; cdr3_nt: TGTGCCAGCAGCCCGCGCCCCGGGCCGAATGTGAAACTGTTTTTT
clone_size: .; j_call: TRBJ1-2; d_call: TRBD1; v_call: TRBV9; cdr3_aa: CASSLTGTGDYGYTF; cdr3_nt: TGTGCCAGCAGCTTAACCGGGACAGGGGACTATGGCTACACCTTC
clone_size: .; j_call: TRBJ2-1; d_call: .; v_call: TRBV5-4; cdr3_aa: CASKLGVEQFF; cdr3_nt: TGTGCCAGCAAACTGGGGGTTGAGCAGTTCTTC
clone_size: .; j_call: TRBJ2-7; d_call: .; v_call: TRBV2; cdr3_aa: CASSDAYEQYF; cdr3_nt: TGTGCCAGCAGTGATGCCTACGAGCAGTACTTC
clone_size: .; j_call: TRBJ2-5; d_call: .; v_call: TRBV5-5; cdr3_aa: CASSLDTVGETQYF; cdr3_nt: TGTGCCAGCAGCTTGGATACAGTGGGGGAGACCCAGTACTTC
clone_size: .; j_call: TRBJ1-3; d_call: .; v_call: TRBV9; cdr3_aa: CASSAIPQPSGNTIYF; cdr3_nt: TGTGCCAGCAGCGCTATTCCCCAGCCCTCTGGAAACACCATATATTTT
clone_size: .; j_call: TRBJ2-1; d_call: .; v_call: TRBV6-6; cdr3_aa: CASSYGPREQFF; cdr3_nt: TGTGCCAGCAGTTACGGGCCGAGGGAGCAGTTCTTC
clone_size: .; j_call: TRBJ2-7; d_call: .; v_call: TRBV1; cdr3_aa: CTSSREDEQYF; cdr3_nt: TGCACCAGCAGCCGGGAGGACGAGCAGTACTTC
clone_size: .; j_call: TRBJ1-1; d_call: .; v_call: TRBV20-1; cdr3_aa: CSARVGTEAFF; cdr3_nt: TGCAGTGCTAGAGTCGGGACTGAAGCTTTCTTT
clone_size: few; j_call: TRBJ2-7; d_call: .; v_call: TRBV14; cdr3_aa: CASSLQTGSYEQYF; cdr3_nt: TGTGCCAGCAGCCTCCAGACAGGCTCCTACGAGCAGTACTTC